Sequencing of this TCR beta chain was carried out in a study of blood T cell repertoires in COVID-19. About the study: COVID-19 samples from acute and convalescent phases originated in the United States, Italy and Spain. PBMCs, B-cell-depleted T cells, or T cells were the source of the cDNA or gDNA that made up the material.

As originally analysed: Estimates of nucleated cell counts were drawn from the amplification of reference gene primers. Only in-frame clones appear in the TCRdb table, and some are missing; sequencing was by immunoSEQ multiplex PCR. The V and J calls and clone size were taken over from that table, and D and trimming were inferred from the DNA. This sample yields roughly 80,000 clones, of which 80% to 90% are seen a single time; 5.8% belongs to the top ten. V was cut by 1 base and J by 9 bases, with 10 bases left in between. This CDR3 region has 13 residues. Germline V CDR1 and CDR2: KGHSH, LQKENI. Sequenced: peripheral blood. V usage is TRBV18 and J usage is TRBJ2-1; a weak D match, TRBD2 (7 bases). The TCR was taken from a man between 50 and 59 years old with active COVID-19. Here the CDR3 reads CASSPQGGGEQFF. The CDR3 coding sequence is TGTGCCAGCTCACCACAGGGAGGGGGTGAGCAGTTCTTC.